One sample yielded the 14 T cell receptor beta chains listed below, sequenced in a study of cytotoxic CD8 clonotypes in ibrutinib-treated CLL. Only in-frame clones appear in the TCRdb table, and some are missing; sequencing was by immunoSEQ multiplex PCR. The sample has about 160,000 clones, around 80% seen once. This sample comprised PBMCs, obtained after 24 months of ibrutinib treatment. The source of these receptors is a human donor with chronic lymphocytic leukemia.

Only a few counts were recorded for this clone. This rearrangement joins TRBV2 to TRBJ1-5; 10 bases are shared with TRBD1. Per the germline V gene, CDR1 is SNHLY and CDR2 is FYNNEI. This CDR3 region has 17 residues. Losses at the gene ends were 5 bases for V and 5 bases for J; bases not matched to a gene: 12. The CDR3 spells CASSTTGQGPRDQPQHF. In nucleotides, the CDR3 is TGTGCCAGCAGTACAACGGGACAGGGGCCCCGGGATCAGCCCCAGCATTTT.

The chain combines TRBV6-1 with TRBJ1-5; tentatively, D is TRBD1 (6 bases). The CDR3 runs to 13 residues. Trimming removed 2 bases from V and 7 bases from J, with 9 bases in between. Germline values: CDR1 MNHNS, CDR2 SASEGT. The CDR3 protein is CASSENRDQPQHF. DNA of the CDR3: TGTGCCAGCAGTGAAAACAGGGACCAGCCCCAGCATTTT.

The chain recombines TRBV6-5 with TRBJ1-2, with a weak D call TRBD1 (5 bases). Germline loops: CDR1 MNHEY, CDR2 SVGAGI. Between the trimmed V and J ends, which lost 5 bases and 6 bases, there was a span of 16 bases. The CDR3 consists of 14 residues. The CDR3 sequence: CASSTLQGDNGYTF. The CDR3 nucleotides read TGTGCCAGCAGTACCTTGCAGGGAGACAATGGCTACACCTTC.

The chain recombines TRBV30 with TRBJ1-5, with TRBD1 identical over 7 bases. The length of the CDR3 is 13 residues. The germline gives CDR1 GTSNPN, CDR2 SVGIG (reference sequence). The V and J ends lost 4 bases and 7 bases, in that order; junction bases with no gene match: 7. In DNA form, the CDR3 reads TGTGCCTGGAACGCGGGACAGTTCCAGCCCCAGCATTTT. As protein: CAWNAGQFQPQHF. The full variable domain, its missing parts supplied by reference TRBV30 and TRBJ1-5, is SQTIHQWPATLVQPVGSPLSLECTVEGTSNPNLYWYRQAAGRGLQLLFYSVGIGQISSEVPQNLSASRPQDRQFILSSKKLLLSDSGFYLCAWNAGQFQPQHFGDGTRLSIL.

This clone appeared once. J is TRBJ1-2 and V is TRBV12-5, with D hard to call. Germline CDR1 and CDR2: LGHNT and FRNRAP. V was shortened by 4 bases and J by 6 bases, with 12 bases between the two germline ends. This CDR3 has 13 residues. CDR3 amino acids: CASGYHLSNGYTF. CDR3 DNA sequence: TGTGCTAGTGGTTATCATCTATCAAATGGCTACACCTTC.

This chain links TRBV28 with TRBJ2-7; 7 bases are a match to TRBD1. Germline CDR1 and CDR2: MDHEN and SYDVKM. CDR3 length: 13 residues. V dropped 6 bases and J dropped 6; count of bases not matched to a gene: 8. The CDR3 nucleotides are TGTGCCAGCAGGACAGGGACATTGAGCGAGCAGTACTTC. It codes for CASRTGTLSEQYF. The full variable domain, its missing parts supplied by reference TRBV28 and TRBJ2-7, is DVKVTQSSRYLVKRTGEKVFLECVQDMDHENMFWYRQDPGLGLRLIYFSYDVKMKEKGDIPEGYSVSREKKERFSLILESASTNQTSMYLCASRTGTLSEQYFGPGTRLTVT.

This clone was recorded only once. This chain joins TRBV9 and TRBJ1-2, with 7 positions matching TRBD1. The CDR3 contains 15 residues. The V and J ends lost 0 bases and 5 bases, in that order; junction bases with no gene match: 7. CDR1 SGDLS and CDR2 YYNGEE come from the germline V gene. The DNA of the CDR3 is TGTGCCAGCAGCGTAGCTGAGAGACAGGGATATGGCTACACCTTC. It is translated as CASSVAERQGYGYTF.

The V gene is TRBV6-1, the J gene TRBJ2-3, with D tentatively TRBD2 (6 bases). This CDR3 comprises 15 residues. The germline gives CDR1 MNHNS, CDR2 SASEGT. With 2 bases removed from V and 5 bases from J, the gap between germline ends came to 14 bases. The CDR3 protein is CASSESGAPLDTQYF. The CDR3 coding sequence is TGTGCCAGCAGTGAATCGGGAGCCCCGTTAGATACGCAGTATTTT.

The chain uses TRBV6-5 and TRBJ2-4; D perhaps matches TRBD2 (6 bases). The CDR3 has 15 amino acids. Between the trimmed V and J ends, which lost 0 bases and 7 bases, there was a span of 13 bases. CDR1 and CDR2 (germline): MNHEY, SVGAGI. CDR3 region: CASSYSKGAGNIQYF. Written as DNA, the CDR3 is TGTGCCAGCAGTTACTCGAAAGGGGCGGGGAACATTCAGTACTTC.

The V and J genes are TRBV6-9 and TRBJ2-1; D perhaps matches TRBD1 (5 bases). In germline, CDR1 is MNHGY, CDR2 SVAAGI. V dropped 3 bases and J dropped 14 bases, with 11 bases sitting between them. This CDR3 region has 11 residues. The CDR3 bases are TGTGCCAGCAGTTACGCCAGGGCCGAGTTCTTC. Encoded protein: CASSYARAEFF.

The V call is TRBV4-3, the J call TRBJ2-2; D may match TRBD1 or TRBD2 (5 bases each). The V and J ends lost 4 bases and 1 base respectively, with 10 bases between them. The CDR3 sequence is 15 residues long. Germline CDR1 LGHNA, CDR2 YSLEER. Here the CDR3 DNA reads TGCGCCAGCAGCCTTGGGACGCGGAACACCGGGGAGCTGTTTTTT. Translated: CASSLGTRNTGELFF.

The rearrangement uses TRBV2 and TRBJ2-7; D unclear. The CDR3 spans 12 residues. V was cut by 6 bases and J by 1 base, with 7 bases left in between. Germline V gene sequence: CDR1 SNHLY, CDR2 FYNNEI. The CDR3: CASRGSSYEQYF. In DNA, the CDR3 is TGTGCCAGCAGGGGCTCGTCCTACGAGCAGTACTTC. Filled out from reference TRBV2 and TRBJ2-7, the complete variable domain reads EPEVTQTPSHQVTQMGQEVILRCVPISNHLYFYWYRQILGQKVEFLVSFYNNEISEKSEIFDDQFSVERPDGSNFTLKIRSTKLEDSAMYFCASRGSSYEQYFGPGTRLTVT.

This sequence joins TRBV19 and TRBJ1-1; tentatively, D is TRBD1 (5 bases). The germline V and J ends were trimmed by 5 bases and 5 bases, with 12 bases remaining between them. The CDR3 contains 13 residues. In germline, CDR1 is LNHDA, CDR2 SQIVND (reference sequence). CDR3 sequence reads: CASSLAGGTEAFF. The CDR3 DNA reads as TGTGCCAGTAGTCTCGCCGGGGGGACTGAAGCTTTCTTT. The full variable domain, with the rest looked up from reference TRBV19 and TRBJ1-1, is DGGITQSPKYLFRKEGQNVTLSCEQNLNHDAMYWYRQDPGQGLRLIYYSQIVNDFQKGDIAEGYSVSREKKESFPLTVTSAQKNPTAFYLCASSLAGGTEAFFGQGTRLTVV.

The chain carries TRBV4-1 and TRBJ2-3; 12 bases line up with TRBD2. This CDR3 spans 18 amino acids. With 0 bases clipped from V and 2 bases from J, the junction kept 6 bases outside the gene matches. Germline V gene data show CDR1 as MGHRA and CDR2 as YSYEKL. The CDR3 DNA is TGCGCCAGCAGCCAAGAGCGACTAGCGGGAGTGCTCACAGATACGCAGTATTTT. Protein product: CASSQERLAGVLTDTQYF.